The source of this T cell receptor (beta chain) is a study of blood T cell repertoires in COVID-19. Study background: Acute-phase and convalescent COVID-19 samples originated in the United States, Italy and Spain. PBMCs, B-cell-depleted T cells, or T cells were the source of the cDNA or gDNA that made up the material.

Seattle patient enrollment occurred during active infection, with longitudinal follow-up thereafter. The length of the CDR3 is 18 residues. V lost 4 bases to trimming and J lost 0 bases, with 19 bases between them. Germline V CDR1 and CDR2: SGHTA, FQGNSA. Methods used by the authors: It was from reference gene primer amplification that nucleated cell counts were estimated. TCRdb's copy holds only in-frame clones and misses some; the assay was immunoSEQ multiplex PCR. V, J and clone size are those of that table, while D and trimming were read from the DNA. The sample holds almost 400,000 clones; around 87% are singletons and the top ten take over 2%.

Sequenced material: peripheral blood. The sequence derives from a woman in her fifties or sixties with COVID-19, enrolled during active disease. The chain links TRBV7-2 to TRBJ1-5; D may be TRBD1 (6 bases). The CDR3 DNA follows: TGTGCCAGCAGCTCCGCACTCAGGGGAGGGGATAGCAATCAGCCCCAGCATTTT. Its translation is CASSSALRGGDSNQPQHF.